The rows below give T cell receptor beta chains drawn from one sample of a study of blood T cell repertoires in COVID-19. Using immunoSEQ multiplex PCR, the repertoire was profiled, and TCRdb retains in-frame clones only, with some absent. The table includes about 200,000 clones, 85% to 90% detected once. Sequencing was performed on peripheral blood. The source of these receptors is a man aged 80 or over with acute or convalescent COVID-19. The conserved cysteine and the conserved F or W are not part of the CDR3 here.

>TRBJ2-7|TRBV7-9
ASSSVGRGTSGSYEQY
>TRBJ1-1|TRBV18
ASSPRDNPNTEAF
>TRBJ2-1|TRBV9
ASSVSPTSINEQF
>TRBJ2-5|TRBV6-2/TRBV6-3
ASSYSDRVGETQY
>TRBJ2-2|TRBV10-3
AISDGGPNTGELF
>TRBJ1-2|TRBV3-1/TRBV3-2
ASSQADRGVNYGYT
>TRBJ2-6|TRBV7-8
ASISTHQGARGANVLT
>TRBJ2-4|TRBV27
ASKPGSGH
>TRBJ2-2|TRBV7-3
ASSYGRANTGELF
>TRBJ1-2|TRBV5-1
ASSKDRGLSGYT
>TRBJ1-1|TRBV24-1
ATSAQGTEAF
>TRBJ2-1|TRBV30
AWSVRLAGGHEQF
>TRBJ2-1|TRBV6-1
ASSDPRTSGGNEQF
>TRBJ2-5|TRBV19
ASSIQIQETQY
>TRBJ2-2|TRBV18
ASSPPAASVPGELF
>TRBJ2-1|TRBV6-6
ASSSLPLAGGEQF